The clone carrying this T cell receptor beta chain was observed at least ten times. The sequence runs out 3 residues before the end of the CDR3; the remainder is reconstructed from the germline J gene. The protocol was immunoSEQ multiplex PCR, while the TCRdb copy is restricted to in-frame clones and leaves out a portion. The sample counts about 42,000 clones, none seen once; the ten largest own approximately 1.3%. V was clipped by 6 bases and J by 4 bases; unmatched bases: 9. There are 16 residues in the CDR3. Per germline, CDR1 MNHEY and CDR2 SVGEGT. The sample comes from a study of T cell clonality in common variable immunodeficiency.

Sequencing was carried out using peripheral blood mononuclear cells. The sequence came from a person aged 18 to 69 in good health. The chain uses TRBV6-2 or TRBV6-3 and TRBJ2-6, with TRBD1 matching over 7 bases. Incomplete CDR3 DNA: TGTGCCAGCAGGTCCCCAGGGGGTACGGGGGCCAACGTC. This codes for CASRSPGGTGANV. The CDR3 as a whole reads CASRSPGGTGANVLTF.